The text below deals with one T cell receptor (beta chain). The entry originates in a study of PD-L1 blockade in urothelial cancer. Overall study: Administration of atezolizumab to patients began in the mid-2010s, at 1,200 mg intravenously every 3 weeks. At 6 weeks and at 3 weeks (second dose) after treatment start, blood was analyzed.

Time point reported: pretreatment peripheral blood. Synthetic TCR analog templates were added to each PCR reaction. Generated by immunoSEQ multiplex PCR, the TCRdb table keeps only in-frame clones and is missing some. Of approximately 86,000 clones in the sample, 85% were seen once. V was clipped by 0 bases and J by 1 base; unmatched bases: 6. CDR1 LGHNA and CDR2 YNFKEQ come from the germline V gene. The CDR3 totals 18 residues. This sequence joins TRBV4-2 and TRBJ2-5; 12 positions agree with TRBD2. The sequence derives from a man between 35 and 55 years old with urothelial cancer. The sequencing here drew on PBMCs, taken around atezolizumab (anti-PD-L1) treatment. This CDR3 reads CASSQEGLTSGSQETQYF. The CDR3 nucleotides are TGTGCCAGCAGCCAAGAGGGTTTGACTAGCGGGAGCCAAGAGACCCAGTACTTC.